This T cell receptor beta chain came from a study of identical twins. This CDR3 comprises 14 residues. V lost 4 bases to trimming and J lost 4 bases, with 11 bases between them. The germline CDR1 and CDR2 sequences are LGHDT and YNNKEL (reference sequence). Study outcomes and limitations: Within monozygotic twins, out-of-frame TCR alpha sharing was underestimated by the models.

TCRdb used MiXCR to reprocess the 5' RACE reads, holding one entry per CDR3 protein. The top ten clones hold roughly 2% of a sample with approximately 690,000 distinct CDR3 sequences, roughly 6% of them seen once. This clonotype was picked up a small number of times. Its antigen is unidentified. This rearrangement joins TRBV3-1 to TRBJ2-4, with unresolved D. This receptor was taken from a man between 18 and 35 years old in good health. The source material was naive T cells sorted from blood. This chain's CDR3 is CASSLPHRKNIQYF. CDR3 sequence (DNA): TGTGCCAGCAGCCTCCCCCACCGGAAAAACATTCAGTACTTC.